The 5 T cell receptor beta chains below were found in one sample sequenced in a study of early T cells in non-severe SARS-CoV-2 infection. TCRdb independently ran MiXCR on the 5' RACE reads; one entry per CDR3 protein. The repertoire holds some 96,000 distinct CDR3 sequences, with approximately 11% as singletons. Sequenced here: whole blood, sampled at baseline. Receptors originate from an adult who was a healthcare worker with PCR-confirmed SARS-CoV-2 infection or an uninfected control (not recorded which).

In this sample, this clonotype turned up a few times. This chain connects TRBV20-1 to TRBJ2-1, with no clear D. The germline V gene has CDR1 DFQATT and CDR2 SNEGSKA (reference sequence). The V and J ends lost 0 bases and 4 bases respectively, with 16 bases between them. This CDR3 region has 16 residues. CDR3 protein: CSARDSGNPAYNEQFF. The CDR3 DNA sequence: TGCAGTGCTAGAGATAGTGGCAACCCCGCTTACAATGAGCAGTTCTTC.

This chain links TRBV2 with TRBJ1-1; D ambiguous. The CDR3 covers 14 residues. In germline, CDR1 is SNHLY, CDR2 FYNNEI. The V and J ends lost 7 bases and 2 bases respectively, with 14 bases between them. Written as DNA, the CDR3 is TGTGCCAGCACCGAATGGGGAGGCAACACTGAAGCTTTCTTT. Protein product: CASTEWGGNTEAFF.

The CDR3 nucleotides read TGTGCCAGCACCCAGTTGAGAGGGGCTCAAGAGACCCAGTACTTC. Protein: CASTQLRGAQETQYF. The chain has TRBV6-2 or TRBV6-3 and TRBJ2-5; D may correspond to TRBD1 or TRBD2 (5 bases each). V dropped 7 bases and J dropped 2 bases, with 17 bases sitting between them. The germline CDR1 and CDR2 sequences are MNHEY and SVGEGT. The CDR3 has 15 residues.

This clonotype was observed a few times. The chain carries TRBV24-1 and TRBJ2-7; 7 bases line up with TRBD1. Trimming removed 4 bases from V and 2 bases from J; junction bases left unmatched: 10. CDR3 length: 16 residues. Germline V gives CDR1 KGHDR, CDR2 SFDVKD. DNA for the CDR3: TGTGCCACCAGTGACCTTCACTTGGACAGGACCTACGAGCAGTACTTC. It yields the protein CATSDLHLDRTYEQYF.

This clonotype was picked up a small number of times. The chain recombines TRBV5-6 with TRBJ2-5, with a possible D match to TRBD1 (5 bases). V was clipped by 3 bases and J by 9 bases, with 9 bases between them. The CDR3 contains 11 residues. Germline CDR1 and CDR2: SGHDT and YYEEEE. CDR3 nucleotides: TGTGCCAGCAGCTCCTCAGGGCCCCAGTACTTC. It is translated as CASSSSGPQYF.